The 6 T cell receptor beta chains below come from one sample, sequenced in a study of response to subunit inactivated influenza vaccine. TCRdb reprocessed the RT-PCR reads via MiXCR and lists one record per CDR3 protein. The sample holds roughly 700,000 distinct CDR3 sequences, approximately 15% seen once. Sample: PBMCs from blood, taken 14 days before vaccination. The receptors were sampled from a man aged 50 or older who received an inactivated influenza vaccine.

This clonotype occurred a few times. V usage is TRBV9 and J usage is TRBJ2-7, with 7 nucleotides matching TRBD1. Germline loops: CDR1 SGDLS, CDR2 YYNGEE. The CDR3 is 15 amino acids. J was trimmed by 0 bases and V by 3 bases; bases with no gene match: 6. CDR3 amino acids: CASSARDSYSYEQYF. The DNA for the CDR3 is TGTGCCAGCAGCGCCCGGGACAGTTACTCCTACGAGCAGTACTTC.

This clonotype has just a few counts. The J gene is TRBJ1-4, the V gene TRBV2; D unclear. V shed 8 bases and J shed 0 bases, with 13 bases lying between them. Germline-derived CDR1 and CDR2 are SNHLY and FYNNEI. There are 15 residues in the CDR3. CDR3 loop: CASRDHWATNEKLFF. In nucleotides, the CDR3 is TGTGCCAGCCGCGACCATTGGGCAACTAATGAAAAACTGTTTTTT.

Only a few counts were recorded for this clonotype. The V gene is TRBV12-3 or TRBV12-4, the J gene TRBJ2-1, with 12 nucleotides matching TRBD2. V was clipped by 9 bases and J by 4 bases; unmatched bases: 7. The CDR3 covers 15 residues. The chain's CDR3 is CASLGLAGGYNEQFF. DNA for the CDR3: TGTGCCAGTCTCGGGCTAGCGGGGGGGTACAATGAGCAGTTCTTC.

This clonotype was picked up a small number of times. This sequence joins TRBV5-1 and TRBJ2-2, with TRBD1 identical over 9 bases. CDR1 and CDR2 from the germline V gene are SGHRS and YFSETQ. The CDR3 runs 16 residues. J gave up 5 bases and V 3 bases, and 8 bases lay outside the gene matches. The CDR3 DNA follows: TGCGCCAGCAGCTGGCCGGGACAGGGAAGAACCGGGGAGCTGTTTTTT. Translated, it gives CASSWPGQGRTGELFF.

Only a few counts were recorded for this clonotype. The chain couples TRBV20-1 to TRBJ2-1; D gene uncertain. Trimming took 5 bases from V and 2 from J, leaving 13 bases between them. This CDR3 spans 14 amino acids. Germline V CDR1 and CDR2: DFQATT, SNEGSKA (reference sequence). The CDR3 here is CSAPVGGTYNEQFF. CDR3 DNA sequence: TGCAGTGCTCCGGTGGGCGGAACCTACAATGAGCAGTTCTTC.

This clonotype was counted a few times. The genes are TRBV15 and TRBJ1-2; a possible D gene is TRBD1 (6 bases). The CDR3 has 13 amino acids. Germline values: CDR1 LNHNV, CDR2 YYDKDF (reference sequence). Between the trimmed V and J ends, which lost 4 bases and 3 bases, there was a span of 9 bases. The CDR3 DNA follows: TGTGCCACCAGCAATAACAGGGACTATGGCTACACCTTC. Translation gives CATSNNRDYGYTF.